This TCR beta chain was sequenced in a study of identical twins. Overall study findings and caveats: In monozygotic twins, models underestimated the sharing of out-of-frame TCR alpha. Without tracking the same donors, conclusions rested on cross-sectional statistical analysis.

In regard to this clonotype: Its antigen remains unknown.

V was pared by 6 bases and J by 13 bases, with 16 bases between. The CDR3 is made up of 12 amino acids. The germline V gene has CDR1 WSHSY and CDR2 SAAADI. TCRdb reprocessed the 5' RACE reads with MiXCR, giving one entry per CDR3 protein. The sample holds under 350,000 distinct CDR3 sequences; roughly 9% are singletons and the top ten take roughly 7%. The same specimen was also included in a second study, on yellow fever vaccine responses in identical twins.

Sequencing input: CD8+ T cells sorted from blood. V usage is TRBV10-2 and J usage is TRBJ2-1; D is possibly TRBD2 (6 bases). This clonotype was obtained from a woman aged 18-30 years in good health. DNA for the CDR3: TGCGCCAGCAGGTTACAATCGGGGGACCAGTTCTTC. Protein sequence: CASRLQSGDQFF.